The clone carrying this TCR beta chain was seen ten or more times. This sample's time point: newly diagnosed GD, antithyroid drugs for less than 3 months. Making the TCR library involved RNA that had been extracted from PBMCs. The collection involved drawing 8 to 9 milliliters of peripheral blood into EDTA tubes. This sample is drawn from a study of regulatory T cells in long-lasting Graves disease. About the study: New Graves' disease cases had less than 3 months of antithyroid drugs.

Libraries of TCR beta came from iRepertoire HTBI primers plus Arm-PCR of CDR3 regions. TCRdb used MiXCR to reprocess the multiplex PCR reads, holding one entry per CDR3 protein. Of around 320,000 distinct CDR3 sequences listed, over 15% were seen once; the top ten hold 25% to 30%. The germline CDR1 and CDR2 sequences are SQVTM and ANQGSEA. Trimming removed 3 bases from V and 3 bases from J; junction bases left unmatched: 5. The CDR3 length is 14 residues. The sample was also linked to a second study, of T cells in Graves' hyperthyroidism and ophthalmopathy. According to that study: The diagnostic basis comprised clinical symptoms, serum thyroxine and TRAb, thyroid ultrasound and orbital computed tomography.

The TCR originated in a middle-aged man with Graves disease. Sequencing used peripheral blood mononuclear cells (PBMCs), obtained at new diagnosis, from a patient treated with antithyroid drugs. The chain uses TRBV29-1 and TRBJ2-3; 8 bases align to TRBD1. The CDR3 sequence is CSVETNRGTDTQYF. CDR3 DNA sequence: TGCAGCGTTGAGACGAACAGGGGGACAGATACGCAGTATTTT.